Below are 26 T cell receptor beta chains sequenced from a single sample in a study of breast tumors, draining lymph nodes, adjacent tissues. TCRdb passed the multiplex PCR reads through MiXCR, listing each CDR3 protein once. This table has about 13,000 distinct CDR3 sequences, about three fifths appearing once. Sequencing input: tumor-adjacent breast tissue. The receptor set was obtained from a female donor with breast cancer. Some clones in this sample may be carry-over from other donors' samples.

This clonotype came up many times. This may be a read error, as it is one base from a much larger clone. CDR3 sequence: CASSFGLFEQFF. The CDR3 DNA sequence: TGTGCCAGCAGTTTCGGTTTATTTGAGCAGTTCTTC. The chain employs TRBV12-3 or TRBV12-4 and TRBJ2-1; D is unclear. Trimming shortened V by 3 bases and J by 9 bases, and 9 bases separated the two germline ends. The CDR3 is made up of 12 amino acids.

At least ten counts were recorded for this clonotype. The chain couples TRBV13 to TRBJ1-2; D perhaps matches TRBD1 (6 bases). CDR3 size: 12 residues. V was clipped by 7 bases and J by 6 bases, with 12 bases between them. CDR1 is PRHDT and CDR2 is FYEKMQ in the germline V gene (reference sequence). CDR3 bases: TGTGCCAGCAACCCACAGGGCCATGGCTACACCTTC. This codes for CASNPQGHGYTF. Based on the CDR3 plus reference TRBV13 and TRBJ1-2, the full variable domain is AAGVIQSPRHLIKEKRETATLKCYPIPRHDTVYWYQQGPGQDPQFLISFYEKMQSDKGSIPDRFSAQQFSDYHSELNMSSLELGDSALYFCASNPQGHGYTFGSGTRLTVV.

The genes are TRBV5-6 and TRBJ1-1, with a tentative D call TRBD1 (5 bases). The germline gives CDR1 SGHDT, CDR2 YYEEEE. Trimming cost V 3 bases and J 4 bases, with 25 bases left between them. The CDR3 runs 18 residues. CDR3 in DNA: TGTGCCAGCAGCTATTATCACCCCCGAGACAGCGTCGTCACTGAAGCTTTCTTT. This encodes CASSYYHPRDSVVTEAFF. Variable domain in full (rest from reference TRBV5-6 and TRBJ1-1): DAGVTQSPTHLIKTRGQQVTLRCSPKSGHDTVSWYQQALGQGPQFIFQYYEEEERQRGNFPDRFSGHQFPNYSSELNVNALLLGDSALYLCASSYYHPRDSVVTEAFFGQGTRLTVV.

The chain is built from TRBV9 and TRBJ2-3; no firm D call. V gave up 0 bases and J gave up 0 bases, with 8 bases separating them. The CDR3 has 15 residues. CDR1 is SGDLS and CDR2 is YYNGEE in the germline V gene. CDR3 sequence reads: CASSVAPSSTDTQYF. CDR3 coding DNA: TGTGCCAGCAGCGTAGCCCCCTCTAGCACAGATACGCAGTATTTT.

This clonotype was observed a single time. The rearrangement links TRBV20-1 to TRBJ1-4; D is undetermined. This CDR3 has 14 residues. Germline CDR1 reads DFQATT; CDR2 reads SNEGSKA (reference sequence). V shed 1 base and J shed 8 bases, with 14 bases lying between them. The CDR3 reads CSARAATETEKLFF. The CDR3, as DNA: TGCAGTGCTAGAGCGGCGACGGAAACCGAAAAACTGTTTTTT.

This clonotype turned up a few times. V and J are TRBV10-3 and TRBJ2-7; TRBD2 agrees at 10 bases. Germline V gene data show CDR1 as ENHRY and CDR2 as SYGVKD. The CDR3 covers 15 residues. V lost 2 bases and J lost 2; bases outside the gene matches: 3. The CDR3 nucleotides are TGTGCCATCAGTGAGCCCGGGACTAGCGCCTACGAGCAGTACTTC. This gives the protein CAISEPGTSAYEQYF.

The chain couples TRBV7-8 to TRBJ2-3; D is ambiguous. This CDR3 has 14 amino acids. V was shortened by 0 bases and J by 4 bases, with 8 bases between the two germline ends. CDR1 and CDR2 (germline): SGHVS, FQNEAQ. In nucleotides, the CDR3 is TGTGCCAGCAGCTTAGCCAGATCGTCAGATACGCAGTATTTT. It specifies CASSLARSSDTQYF.

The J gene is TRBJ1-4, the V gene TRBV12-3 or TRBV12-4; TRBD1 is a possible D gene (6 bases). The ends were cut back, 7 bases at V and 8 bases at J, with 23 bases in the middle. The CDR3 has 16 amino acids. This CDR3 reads CASTYYPGNTGEKLFF. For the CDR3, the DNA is TGTGCCAGCACGTACTACCCGGGAAACACAGGGGAAAAACTGTTTTTT.

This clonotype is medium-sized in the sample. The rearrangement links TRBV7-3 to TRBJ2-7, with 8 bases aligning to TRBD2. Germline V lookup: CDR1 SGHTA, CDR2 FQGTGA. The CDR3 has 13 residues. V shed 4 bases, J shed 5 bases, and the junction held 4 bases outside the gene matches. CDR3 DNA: TGTGCCAGCAGCTCCGGGAGGGGAAACGAGCAGTACTTC. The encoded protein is CASSSGRGNEQYF.

CDR3 in DNA: TGTGCCAGCAGGGCCCGGCGGAGCGGGGGGTTGTCCGGGTACGAGCAGTACTTC. This encodes CASRARRSGGLSGYEQYF. The chain recombines TRBV2 with TRBJ2-7, with 9 bases that match TRBD2. CDR1 is SNHLY and CDR2 is FYNNEI in the germline V gene. The CDR3 contains 18 residues. V gave up 6 bases and J gave up 4 bases; unmatched junction bases: 19.

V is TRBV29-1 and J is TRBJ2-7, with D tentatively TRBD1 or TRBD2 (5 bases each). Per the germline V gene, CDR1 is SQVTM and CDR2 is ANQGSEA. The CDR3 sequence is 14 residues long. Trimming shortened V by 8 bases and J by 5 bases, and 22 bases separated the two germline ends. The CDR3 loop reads CSFTTGTLAHEQYF. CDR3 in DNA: TGCAGCTTCACTACCGGGACCTTGGCCCACGAGCAGTACTTC.

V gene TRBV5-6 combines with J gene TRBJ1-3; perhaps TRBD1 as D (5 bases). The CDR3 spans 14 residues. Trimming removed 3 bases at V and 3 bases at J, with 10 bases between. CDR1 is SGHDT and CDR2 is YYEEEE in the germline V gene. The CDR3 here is CASSSDRNGNTIYF. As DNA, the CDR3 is TGTGCCAGCAGCTCCGACAGAAATGGAAACACCATATATTTT.

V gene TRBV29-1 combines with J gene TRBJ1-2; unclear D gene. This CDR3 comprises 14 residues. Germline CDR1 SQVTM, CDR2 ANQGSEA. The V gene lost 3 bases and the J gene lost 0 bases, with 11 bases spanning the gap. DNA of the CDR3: TGCAGCGTTGAGATAGCGCTTGCTAACTATGGCTACACCTTC. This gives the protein CSVEIALANYGYTF.

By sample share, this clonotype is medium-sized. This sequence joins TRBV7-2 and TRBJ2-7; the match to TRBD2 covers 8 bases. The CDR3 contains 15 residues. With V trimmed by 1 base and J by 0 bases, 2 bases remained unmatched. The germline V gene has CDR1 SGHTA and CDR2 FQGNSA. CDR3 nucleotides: TGTGCCAGCAGCTTAGGCGGGGGGTCCTCCTACGAGCAGTACTTC. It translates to CASSLGGGSSYEQYF.

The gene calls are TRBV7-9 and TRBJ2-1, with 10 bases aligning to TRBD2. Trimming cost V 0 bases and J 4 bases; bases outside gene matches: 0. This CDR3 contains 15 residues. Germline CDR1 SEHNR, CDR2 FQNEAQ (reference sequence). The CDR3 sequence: CASSLATSGYNEQFF. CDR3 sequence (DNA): TGTGCCAGCAGCTTAGCGACTAGCGGGTACAATGAGCAGTTCTTC.

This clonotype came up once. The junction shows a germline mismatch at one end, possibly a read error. The CDR3 spells CASSLNPTQKTQYF. For the CDR3, the DNA is TGTGCCAGCAGCTTGAATCCCACCCAAAAGACCCAGTACTTC. V is TRBV7-9 and J is TRBJ2-5, with no clear D. CDR3 length: 14 residues. Germline CDR1 reads SEHNR; CDR2 reads FQNEAQ (reference sequence).

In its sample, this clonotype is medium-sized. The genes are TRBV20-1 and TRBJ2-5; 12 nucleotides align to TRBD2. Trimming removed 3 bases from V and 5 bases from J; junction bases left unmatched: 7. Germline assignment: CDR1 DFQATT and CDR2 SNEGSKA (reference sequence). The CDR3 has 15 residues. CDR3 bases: TGCAGTGCTAGCCGACCTCTAGCGGGGGGGGAGACCCAGTACTTC. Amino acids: CSASRPLAGGETQYF.

CDR3 in amino acids: CASSSAGTSGSYTQYF. In nucleotides, the CDR3 is TGTGCCAGCAGCTCCGCCGGGACTAGCGGGAGTTATACGCAGTATTTT. The rearrangement links TRBV13 to TRBJ2-3, with TRBD2 identical over 14 bases. CDR3 size: 16 residues. The junction had 7 bases not matched to a gene; V was cut back by 4 bases and J by 7 bases. The V gene's germline CDR1 is PRHDT and CDR2 FYEKMQ (reference sequence).

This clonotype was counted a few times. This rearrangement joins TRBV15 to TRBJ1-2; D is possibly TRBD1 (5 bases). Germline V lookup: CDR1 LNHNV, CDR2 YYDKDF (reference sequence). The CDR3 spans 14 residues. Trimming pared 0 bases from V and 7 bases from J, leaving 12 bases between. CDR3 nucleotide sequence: TGTGCCACCAGCAGAGATCGGGGTAGGGGTGGCTACACCTTC. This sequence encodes CATSRDRGRGGYTF.

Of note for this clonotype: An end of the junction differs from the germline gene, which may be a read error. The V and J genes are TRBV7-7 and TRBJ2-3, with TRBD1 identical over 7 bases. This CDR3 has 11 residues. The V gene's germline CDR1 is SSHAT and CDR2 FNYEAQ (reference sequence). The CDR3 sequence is CASSSGGTQYF. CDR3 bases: TGTGCTAGCAGCTCAGGGGGTACGCAGTATTTT. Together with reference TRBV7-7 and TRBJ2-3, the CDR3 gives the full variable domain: GAGVSQSPRYKVTKRGQDVTLRCDPISSHATLYWYQQALGQGPEFLTYFNYEAQPDKSGLPSDRFSAERPEGSISTLTIQRTEQRDSAMYRCASSSGGTQYFGPGTRLTVL.

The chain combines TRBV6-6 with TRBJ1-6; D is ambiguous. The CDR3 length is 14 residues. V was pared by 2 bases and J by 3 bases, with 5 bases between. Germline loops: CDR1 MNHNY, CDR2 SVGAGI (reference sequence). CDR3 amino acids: CASSYTNYNSPLHF. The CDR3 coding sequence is TGTGCCAGCAGTTACACTAACTATAATTCACCCCTCCACTTT.

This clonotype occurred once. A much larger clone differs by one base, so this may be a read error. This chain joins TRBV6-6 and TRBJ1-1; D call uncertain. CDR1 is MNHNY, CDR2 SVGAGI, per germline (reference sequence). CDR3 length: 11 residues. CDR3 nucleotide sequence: TGTGCCATAGGTATGAACACTGGAGCTTTCTTT. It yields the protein CAIGMNTGAFF.

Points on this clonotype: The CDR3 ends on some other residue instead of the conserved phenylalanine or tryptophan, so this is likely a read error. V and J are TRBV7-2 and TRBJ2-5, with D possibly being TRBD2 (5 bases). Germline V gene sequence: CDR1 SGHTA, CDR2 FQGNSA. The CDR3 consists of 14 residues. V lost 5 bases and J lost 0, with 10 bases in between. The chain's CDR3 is CASSPSSYQETQYV. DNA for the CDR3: TGTGCCAGCAGCCCTAGCAGTTACCAAGAGACCCAGTACGTC.

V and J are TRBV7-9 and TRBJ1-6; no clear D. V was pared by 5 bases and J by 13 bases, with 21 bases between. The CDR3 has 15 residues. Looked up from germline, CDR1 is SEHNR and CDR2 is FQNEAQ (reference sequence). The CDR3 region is CASSTGRVNNYPLHF. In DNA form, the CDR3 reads TGTGCCAGCAGCACGGGGAGGGTAAATAATTACCCCCTCCACTTT. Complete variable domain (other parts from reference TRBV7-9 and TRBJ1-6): DTGVSQNPRHKITKRGQNVTFRCDPISEHNRLYWYRQTLGQGPEFLTYFQNEAQLEKSRLLSDRFSAERPKGSFSTLEIQRTEQGDSAMYLCASSTGRVNNYPLHFGNGTRLTVT.

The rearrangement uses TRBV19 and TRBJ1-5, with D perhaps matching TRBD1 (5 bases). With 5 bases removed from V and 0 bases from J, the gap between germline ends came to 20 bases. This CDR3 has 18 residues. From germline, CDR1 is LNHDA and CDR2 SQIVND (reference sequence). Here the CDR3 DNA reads TGTGCCAGTAGTCGGCAGGGATCCCTGGGAATTAGCAATCAGCCCCAGCATTTT. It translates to CASSRQGSLGISNQPQHF.

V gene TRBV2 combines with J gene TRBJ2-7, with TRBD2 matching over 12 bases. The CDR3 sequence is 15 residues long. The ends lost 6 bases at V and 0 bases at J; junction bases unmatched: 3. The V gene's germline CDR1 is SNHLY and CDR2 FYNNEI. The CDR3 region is CASRWTSGASYEQYF. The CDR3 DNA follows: TGTGCCAGCAGATGGACTAGCGGGGCCTCCTACGAGCAGTACTTC.